This TCR beta chain was sequenced in a study of T cell responses to AZD1222 COVID-19 vaccine. Study-wide results and limits: Donors were largely white British and mainly female; clonal diversity was possibly underestimated. Samples come after the peak T cell response, not at day 14.

Here immunoSEQ multiplex PCR was the method, and the copy in TCRdb shows in-frame clones only, minus some. The sample consists of about 190,000 clones, around 94% of them appearing once. Comment on this clone: The antigen is undetermined.

Per germline, CDR1 LGHDT and CDR2 YNNKEL (reference sequence). V lost 1 base, J lost 3 bases, and 10 bases lay in between. The CDR3 has 15 amino acids. The gene calls are TRBV3-1 (or the pseudogene TRBV3-2) and TRBJ1-5; weak D call: TRBD1 (6 bases). The sample here was peripheral blood, taken on day 0 of AZD1222 vaccination. This TCR came from an adult in good health. CDR3 protein: CASSQVAGVNQPQHF. Written as DNA, the CDR3 is TGTGCCAGCAGCCAAGTTGCAGGGGTCAATCAGCCCCAGCATTTT.